The source of this T cell receptor (beta chain) is a study of blood T cell repertoires in COVID-19. Source study methods: From reference gene primer amplification, estimates of nucleated cell counts were derived. Repertoires were generated with immunoSEQ multiplex PCR, while TCRdb's copy carries only in-frame clones and drops some. V, J and clone size were drawn from that table, and D and trimming were deduced from the DNA. The repertoire holds about 150,000 clones, with approximately 86% as singletons. Germline loops: CDR1 KGHSH, CDR2 LQKENI. This CDR3 has 14 residues. Deletions cut 3 bases from V and 3 bases from J, with 12 bases between.

The clonotype originates from a man between 60 and 75 years old with COVID-19, enrolled during active disease. V is TRBV18 and J is TRBJ2-7; D is unresolved. Sequenced input: peripheral blood. The CDR3 coding sequence is TGTGCCAGCTCACCTAGCTTAGAGGACTACGAGCAGTACTTC. Protein product: CASSPSLEDYEQYF.